This is a list of T cell receptor beta chains from one sample in a study of CD8 T cells in ankylosing spondylitis. TCRdb itself ran the 5' RACE reads through MiXCR, one entry per CDR3 protein. The sample has 300,000 to 350,000 distinct CDR3 sequences, around 10% seen once. What was sequenced was blood, either unsorted or a sorted T cell fraction (not recorded which). The receptors derive from a female donor with ankylosing spondylitis or in good health (not recorded which). Both conserved end residues are part of each CDR3. A D gene is named only where the DNA matches it firmly. Some rows mark clone size as missing; the rest say once, few, many or name a class of expanded clone.

TGTGCCAGCAGCGTCGTTGGCGCTGAAGCTTTCTTT,CASSVVGAEAFF,NA,NA,TRBJ1-1,TRBV7-8
TGTGCCAGCAGCTTCCGGGACAACGAGGCAGATACGCAGTATTTT,CASSFRDNEADTQYF,NA,many,TRBJ2-3,TRBV7-9
TGTGCCAGCAGCGTAGGTCCAGACGGGGAGCTGTTTTTT,CASSVGPDGELFF,NA,few,TRBJ2-2,TRBV9
TGCGCCAGCAGTGAACCAGGGGGCCCGGAAAAAGCTAGAGTTTTGTATTTT,CASSEPGGPEKARVLYF,TRBD1,few,TRBJ2-3,TRBV10-2
TGTGCCAGCGGGGGAACCTCCTATGGCTACACCTTC,CASGGTSYGYTF,NA,NA,TRBJ1-2,TRBV2
TGCGCCAGCAGCATCACTAGCGGGACGAACACCGGGGAGCTGTTTTTT,CASSITSGTNTGELFF,TRBD2,NA,TRBJ2-2,TRBV5-1
TGTGCCAGCAGCTTAGGATGGGACAGGGACAATCAGCCCCAGCATTTT,CASSLGWDRDNQPQHF,TRBD1,many,TRBJ1-5,TRBV7-9
TGCAGTGCTAGAGAAGCGGGATTATGGGATAGTGAGCAGTTCTTC,CSAREAGLWDSEQFF,TRBD2,many,TRBJ2-1,TRBV20-1
TGTGCCAGCTCACCGGATTTCGGGGGACCCTCCTACAATGAGCAGTTCTTC,CASSPDFGGPSYNEQFF,NA,few,TRBJ2-1,TRBV18
TGCAGTGCTAGAATCAGGGGGGGCACAGATACGCTGTATTTT,CSARIRGGTDTLYF,NA,NA,TRBJ2-3,TRBV20-1
TGTGCCAGCTCACGGCTCCAGGGGGAAGGCGAGCAGTACTTC,CASSRLQGEGEQYF,TRBD1,many,TRBJ2-7,TRBV18
TGCAGCCGCGACAGGCATCAAGAGACCCAGTACTTC,CSRDRHQETQYF,NA,few,TRBJ2-5,TRBV20-1
TGTGCCTCTGACAGGGGAGATTTGTCCTACGAGCAGTACTTC,CASDRGDLSYEQYF,TRBD1,few,TRBJ2-7,TRBV30
TGTGCCAGCACCTCACGGGGTTCAAATGAAAAACTGTTTTTT,CASTSRGSNEKLFF,NA,many,TRBJ1-4,TRBV12-3/TRBV12-4
TGTGCCAGCAGCGGTAGCGGGAAGGATGAGCAGTTCTTC,CASSGSGKDEQFF,TRBD2,few,TRBJ2-1,TRBV7-9
TGTGCCAGCAGTCCGCACAGGGACCCCTACGAGCAGTACTTC,CASSPHRDPYEQYF,NA,NA,TRBJ2-7,TRBV27
TGCAGTGCCGCCCCGGCAGGGTACGATTCACCCCTCCACTTT,CSAAPAGYDSPLHF,NA,few,TRBJ1-6,TRBV20-1
TGTGCCAGCAAACGGGATACAGGGATGGAGACCCAGTACTTC,CASKRDTGMETQYF,NA,few,TRBJ2-5,TRBV6-2/TRBV6-3
TGCAGTGCTAGAGTCCGGGCCCAGATTTCACCCCTCCACTTT,CSARVRAQISPLHF,NA,many,TRBJ1-6,TRBV20-1
TGTGCCAGCAGACTAGAGAAGGGCGAGCAGTACTTC,CASRLEKGEQYF,NA,few,TRBJ2-7,TRBV7-2
TGTGCCAGCAGCCAAGAGTCCCGGACAGGTTTTGATAATTCACCCCTCCACTTT,CASSQESRTGFDNSPLHF,TRBD1,few,TRBJ1-6,TRBV14
TGCGCCAGCAGCGCCGGGACAGGGCTGAGCTCCTACGAGCAGTACTTC,CASSAGTGLSSYEQYF,TRBD1,NA,TRBJ2-7,TRBV5-1
TGTGCCAGCAGCTCCAGCCACCCGTGGACTATCGATCAAGAGACCCAGTACTTC,CASSSSHPWTIDQETQYF,NA,NA,TRBJ2-5,TRBV7-8
TGCGCCAGCAGCTATCCCGAAGGCAACATTCAGTACTTC,CASSYPEGNIQYF,NA,many,TRBJ2-4,TRBV5-1
TGTGCCAGCAGTCCCGGGGACGGCACAGATACGCAGTATTTT,CASSPGDGTDTQYF,NA,many,TRBJ2-3,TRBV28
TGTGCCAGCCGTCTCCGGGACAGCACCGGGGAGCTGTTTTTT,CASRLRDSTGELFF,TRBD1,NA,TRBJ2-2,TRBV2
TGCGCCAGCAAAAAGTGGACAGGGCAAGAGACCCAGTACTTC,CASKKWTGQETQYF,TRBD1,few,TRBJ2-5,TRBV5-1
TGTGCCAGCAGCGTAGGTTCCGGGTTGGTAGAAAAACTGTTTTTT,CASSVGSGLVEKLFF,NA,many,TRBJ1-4,TRBV9
TGTGCCAGCAGCTTGCAGGGAAGGTACACTGAAGCTTTCTTT,CASSLQGRYTEAFF,NA,many,TRBJ1-1,TRBV7-8
TGTGCCAGCAGCCAACCCTCGGGAGTTGCCTACGAGCAGTACTTC,CASSQPSGVAYEQYF,NA,few,TRBJ2-7,TRBV3-1
TGTGCCAGCAGCCACTCGGGACAGGGGTTTGAAGCTTTCTTT,CASSHSGQGFEAFF,TRBD1,many,TRBJ1-1,TRBV12-3/TRBV12-4
TGTGCCAGCAGCTGGTACAGGTCCGGGCTAGCGGGAGTCCCTCCGACCTACAATGAGCAGTTCTTC,CASSWYRSGLAGVPPTYNEQFF,TRBD2,few,TRBJ2-1,TRBV5-6
TGTGCCAGCAGCCAATACGGGGTTTCTGGGGCCAACGTCCTGACTTTC,CASSQYGVSGANVLTF,NA,many,TRBJ2-6,TRBV3-1
TGCAGTGCTAGAGATGCCACAATAAATGAAAAACTGTTTTTT,CSARDATINEKLFF,NA,many,TRBJ1-4,TRBV20-1
TGTGCCAGCAGTCTACCCCCCCAAGGCGGGTCCTACAATGAGCAGTTCTTC,CASSLPPQGGSYNEQFF,NA,many,TRBJ2-1,TRBV12-3/TRBV12-4
TGTGCCAGCAGTACCGTGGCGGAGTCGATCGACGAGCAGTACTTC,CASSTVAESIDEQYF,NA,few,TRBJ2-7,TRBV27
TGTGCCAGCAGACCGATTAGGAGACTAGCGGGGGGCGAGCAGTACTTC,CASRPIRRLAGGEQYF,TRBD2,few,TRBJ2-7,TRBV28
TGTGCCGGCCATCGAGGGGGGCCTACCCCTTACGAGCAGTACTTC,CAGHRGGPTPYEQYF,NA,many,TRBJ2-7,TRBV2
TGTGCCAGCAGCTTAGCGGGACTAGATCGGACAGATACGCAGTATTTT,CASSLAGLDRTDTQYF,TRBD2,few,TRBJ2-3,TRBV7-2
TGTGCCATCAACGGACTAGCGGGAGAGGATGAGCAGTTCTTC,CAINGLAGEDEQFF,TRBD2,few,TRBJ2-1,TRBV10-3